A selection of T cell receptor beta chains follows, all from one sample in a study of molecular identifiers for immune sequencing clone quantification. TCRdb fed the PCR reads into MiXCR, producing one record per CDR3 protein. Of over 600,000 distinct CDR3 sequences in the sample, less than 20% were seen once. The sequencing sample was made of naive CD8+ T cells from blood, with Jurkat cell RNA spiked in. These receptors were obtained from a human donor in good health. Some libraries in this study had Jurkat cell RNA spiked in. Both conserved end residues are trimmed from each CDR3.

v_call,j_call,cdr3_aa
TRBV6-1,TRBJ2-3,ASSGIPRLRGPVGDTQY
TRBV6-5,TRBJ1-2,ASSFGQAGIHGYT
TRBV29-1,TRBJ2-2,SVVDSRTNTGELF
TRBV27,TRBJ2-7,ASSPGGQPSSYEQY
TRBV30,TRBJ2-2,AWGGADPGELF
TRBV6-1,TRBJ2-1,ASSELVVSYNEQF
TRBV11-3,TRBJ1-4,ASSLSPGTGKKKTTNEKLF
TRBV19,TRBJ2-3,ASSIRQGTTSTDTQY
TRBV29-1,TRBJ1-2,SVEAMTGGINYGYT
TRBV6-5,TRBJ2-7,ATQRGGLEQY
TRBV7-2,TRBJ2-1,ASSLELAGWSVEQF
TRBV25-1,TRBJ2-3,ASSEWGESTDTQY
TRBV7-9,TRBJ2-3,ASSLPASGGPKRTDTQY
TRBV30,TRBJ1-5,AWSKGQGNQPQH
TRBV27,TRBJ2-3,ASSPGPLTPTDTQY
TRBV20-1,TRBJ2-3,SVFMKDRVEDTQY
TRBV4-1,TRBJ2-1,ASSPRGGANEQF
TRBV13,TRBJ2-5,ASSYRDPQETQY
TRBV28,TRBJ2-7,ASSLKTGRSSYEQY
TRBV2,TRBJ1-1,ASSVGRLNTEAF
TRBV5-1,TRBJ2-1,ASSLPSWDEQF
TRBV20-1,TRBJ2-1,SARDSGLPYNEQF
TRBV27,TRBJ2-3,ASSFTPLPGPRTDTQY
TRBV11-2,TRBJ1-2,ASSLGPDGAENYGYT
TRBV3-1,TRBJ2-3,ASSQGLRLTDTQY
TRBV27,TRBJ2-6,ASRGSGANVLT
TRBV7-2,TRBJ2-2,ASSFVTDIFTGELF
TRBV28,TRBJ2-2,ASSPHWADDTGELF
TRBV28,TRBJ2-5,ASREGEETQY
TRBV9,TRBJ2-7,ASSVGTSGAYEQY
TRBV28,TRBJ1-5,ASSRGGDQPQH
TRBV7-2,TRBJ2-7,ASSPSFHLDYEQY